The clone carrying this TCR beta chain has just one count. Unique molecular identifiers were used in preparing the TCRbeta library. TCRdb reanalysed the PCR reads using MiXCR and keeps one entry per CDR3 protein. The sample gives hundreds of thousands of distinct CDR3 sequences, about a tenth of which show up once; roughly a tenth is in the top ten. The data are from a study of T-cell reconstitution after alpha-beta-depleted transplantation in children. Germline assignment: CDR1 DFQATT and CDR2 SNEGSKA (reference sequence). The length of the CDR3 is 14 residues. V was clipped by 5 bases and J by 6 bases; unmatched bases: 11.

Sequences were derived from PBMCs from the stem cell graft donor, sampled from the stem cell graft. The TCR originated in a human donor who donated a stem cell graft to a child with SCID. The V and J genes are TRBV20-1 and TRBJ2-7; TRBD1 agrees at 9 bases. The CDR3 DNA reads TGCAGTGCTGGTTTGGGACAGGGACGACGCGAGCAGTACTTC. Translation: CSAGLGQGRREQYF.